The source of this TCR beta chain is a study of cytomegalovirus exposure and HLA in healthy donors. CDR1 and CDR2 (germline): ENHRY, SYGVKD. V shed 0 bases and J 2 bases; nucleotides not matched to a gene: 0. The CDR3 has 15 residues. 13 Jbeta primers and 60 Vbeta primers were used for the PCR. Here immunoSEQ multiplex PCR was the method, and the copy in TCRdb shows in-frame clones only, minus some. The table for this sample gives around 74,000 clones. Sequenced input: PBMCs. The V gene is TRBV10-3, the J gene TRBJ2-7; 11 bases agree with TRBD1. This receptor was obtained from a man aged 25-40 years in good health and CMV-seronegative. This chain's CDR3 is CAISESDRGPYEQYF. The CDR3 DNA is TGTGCCATCAGTGAGTCGGACAGGGGGCCCTACGAGCAGTACTTC.